Listed below are T cell receptor beta chains from one sample, sequenced in a study of cytotoxic CD8 clonotypes in ibrutinib-treated CLL. The protocol was immunoSEQ multiplex PCR, while the TCRdb copy is restricted to in-frame clones and leaves out a portion. The sample records approximately 340,000 clones, around 66% being singletons. The sample in question was PBMCs, obtained after 36 months of ibrutinib treatment. The origin of the receptors is a human donor with chronic lymphocytic leukemia. Each CDR3 is given with its conserved first and last residue. Fields, in order: clone size, J gene, V gene, D gene, CDR3 protein, CDR3 DNA. D genes are given only for firm matches. Part of the rows lack a size; the others show once, few, many or a class for expanded clones.

.	TRBJ1-1	TRBV6-5	.	CASRREGPTEAFF	TGTGCTAGCAGACGAGAGGGGCCCACTGAAGCTTTCTTT
.	TRBJ1-2	TRBV2	TRBD1	CASLGLNRQGANYGYTF	TGTGCCAGCCTTGGTCTAAACCGACAGGGGGCTAACTATGGCTACACCTTC
once	TRBJ2-3	TRBV5-1	TRBD2	CASSFSGSSTDTQYF	TGCGCCAGCAGTTTTAGCGGGAGTAGCACAGATACGCAGTATTTT
.	TRBJ2-3	TRBV11-2	.	CASSLDYRYSNTDTQYF	TGTGCCAGCAGCTTAGATTATCGCTACTCAAACACAGATACGCAGTATTTT
.	TRBJ2-7	TRBV2	TRBD2	CASSDGRGFWTSGEFYEQYF	TGTGCCAGCAGTGACGGACGTGGGTTTTGGACTAGCGGGGAGTTCTACGAGCAGTACTTC
.	TRBJ2-5	TRBV2	.	CASSSYRDTIRKTQYF	TGTGCCAGCAGCTCCTACCGGGACACCATTAGGAAGACCCAGTACTTC
few	TRBJ1-3	TRBV9	.	CASRGYSGNTIYF	TGTGCCAGCAGGGGGTACTCTGGAAACACCATATATTTT
.	TRBJ1-4	TRBV5-1	TRBD1	CASSLGGGTVLFF	TGCGCCAGCAGCTTGGGCGGAGGGACAGTACTGTTTTTT
.	TRBJ2-3	TRBV29-1	.	CSVEDQDGTQYF	TGCAGCGTTGAAGATCAGGACGGTACGCAGTATTTT
.	TRBJ2-2	TRBV10-2	.	CASTPGTANTGELFF	TGCGCCAGCACTCCCGGGACGGCCAACACCGGGGAGCTGTTTTTT
.	TRBJ1-1	TRBV5-1	.	CASSPRATLNTEAFF	TGCGCCAGCAGTCCTAGGGCGACACTGAACACTGAAGCTTTCTTT
.	TRBJ2-7	TRBV10-3	.	CAISTRYERQEARPNYEQYF	TGTGCCATCAGCACCCGATACGAAAGACAAGAAGCTAGACCCAACTACGAGCAGTACTTC
.	TRBJ2-5	TRBV20-1	.	CSARDETQYF	TGCAGTGCTAGAGACGAGACCCAGTACTTC
.	TRBJ1-6	TRBV7-9	.	CASSLARTDLYNSPLHF	TGTGCCAGCAGCTTAGCGCGGACGGACCTTTATAATTCACCCCTCCACTTT
.	TRBJ1-2	TRBV9	.	CASSVTGNYGYTF	TGTGCCAGCAGCGTGACGGGAAACTATGGCTACACCTTC
.	TRBJ2-1	TRBV7-3	.	CASSSFTGEQFF	TGTGCCAGCAGCTCGTTTACCGGTGAGCAGTTCTTC
.	TRBJ2-5	TRBV11-1	.	CASSLGLGVGETQYF	TGTGCCAGCAGCTTAGGATTAGGGGTAGGGGAGACCCAGTACTTC
few	TRBJ1-5	TRBV6-5	.	CASSYSQDMRPQHF	TGTGCCAGCAGTTACTCACAGGATATGCGGCCCCAGCATTTT